The 8 T cell receptor beta chains below all came from one sample that was sequenced in a study of blood T cell repertoires in COVID-19. Profiling relied on immunoSEQ multiplex PCR, and the TCRdb table lists in-frame clones only, not all of them. The data hold over 60,000 clones, with 82% observed a single time. Input material: peripheral blood. Source of these receptors: an elderly man with active COVID-19.

The chain links TRBV7-9 to TRBJ2-7; perhaps TRBD2 as D (6 bases). Germline V gene sequence: CDR1 SEHNR, CDR2 FQNEAQ (reference sequence). The CDR3 is made up of 13 amino acids. Between the trimmed V and J ends, which lost 3 bases and 2 bases, there was a span of 8 bases. The CDR3 sequence is CASSFSGAYEQYF. The CDR3 nucleotides are TGTGCCAGCAGCTTTTCGGGAGCCTACGAGCAGTACTTC.

V gene TRBV9 combines with J gene TRBJ2-7; D is unclear. From germline, CDR1 is SGDLS and CDR2 YYNGEE. This CDR3 is built from 15 residues. V lost 4 bases to trimming and J lost 1 base, with 15 bases between them. The DNA of the CDR3 is TGTGCCAGCAGCCCCCTTGGCACAACGTCCTACGAGCAGTACTTC. This translates into CASSPLGTTSYEQYF. The whole variable domain, remainder taken from reference TRBV9 and TRBJ2-7, is DSGVTQTPKHLITATGQRVTLRCSPRSGDLSVYWYQQSLDQGLQFLIQYYNGEERAKGNILERFSAQQFPDLHSELNLSSLELGDSALYFCASSPLGTTSYEQYFGPGTRLTVT.

This chain connects TRBV13 to TRBJ1-1; D unclear. CDR1 is PRHDT and CDR2 is FYEKMQ in the germline V gene (reference sequence). Trimming took off 10 bases at V and 1 base at J, with 10 bases between the two ends. The CDR3 runs to 12 residues. CDR3 in DNA: TGTGCCACAAAAGGAGGGAACACTGAAGCTTTCTTT. It translates to CATKGGNTEAFF.

The rearrangement uses TRBV12-3 or TRBV12-4 and TRBJ1-2; D is unclear. The CDR3 runs to 12 residues. V lost 5 bases and J 5 bases, leaving 9 bases between the germline ends. The CDR3, as DNA: TGTGCCAGCAGTATATACTCATATGGCTACACCTTC. Protein sequence: CASSIYSYGYTF.

The chain uses TRBV4-3 and TRBJ2-7, with D possibly TRBD1 on 6 matching bases. V was cut by 0 bases and J by 7 bases, with 13 bases left in between. Germline V CDR1 and CDR2: LGHNA, YSLEER. The CDR3 is made up of 14 amino acids. The CDR3 is CASSQDQGPGEQYF. The CDR3 DNA follows: TGCGCCAGCAGCCAAGATCAGGGGCCGGGGGAGCAGTACTTC.

The rearrangement links TRBV3-1 (or the pseudogene TRBV3-2) to TRBJ1-2, with 7 positions matching TRBD1. In germline, CDR1 is LGHDT, CDR2 YNNKEL (reference sequence). The CDR3 is 15 amino acids. V was pared by 2 bases and J by 4 bases, with 7 bases of the junction left unmatched. The CDR3 nucleotides are TGTGCCAGCAGCCAAAGTGTTGGGACAGTCTATGGCTACACCTTC. It is translated as CASSQSVGTVYGYTF.

The V and J genes are TRBV6-5 and TRBJ2-7, with D unclear. Germline values: CDR1 MNHEY, CDR2 SVGAGI. This CDR3 region has 14 residues. V gave up 6 bases and J gave up 3 bases, with 15 bases separating them. The CDR3, as DNA: TGTGCCAGCAGAGGAACTGCGGCTGACTACGAGCAGTACTTC. Amino acid sequence: CASRGTAADYEQYF.

The chain joins TRBV18 to TRBJ1-1, with D perhaps matching TRBD1 (6 bases). CDR1 and CDR2 (germline): KGHSH, LQKENI. V was shortened by 4 bases and J by 7 bases, with 10 bases between the two germline ends. CDR3 length: 12 residues. CDR3 sequence reads: CASSQATGEAFF. In DNA form, the CDR3 reads TGTGCCAGCTCACAAGCGACAGGTGAAGCTTTCTTT.